These T cell receptor beta chains were read from a single sample in a study of CD8 T cells in Susac syndrome. TCRdb reprocessed the immunoSEQ multiplex PCR reads via MiXCR and lists one record per CDR3 protein. The sample yields tens of thousands of distinct CDR3 sequences, approximately 94% seen once. What was sequenced was CD4+ T cells from PBMCs. These TCRs come from a human donor with Susac syndrome. Each CDR3 is given with its conserved first and last residue. Fields, in order: clone size, D gene, J gene, V gene, CDR3 length, CDR3 DNA, CDR3 protein. The D gene is left open where the match is weak. Not all rows give a size; the values are once, few, many and, for expanded clones, a class.

NA,NA,TRBJ2-1,TRBV29-1,11,TGCAACACCAAGAACAGCGGGGAGCAGTTCTTC,CNTKNSGEQFF
NA,NA,TRBJ2-2,TRBV7-3,14,TGTGCCAGCAGCTTAAATTCCGTATCCGGGGAGCTGTTTTTT,CASSLNSVSGELFF
NA,NA,TRBJ2-1,TRBV27,15,TGTGCCAGCAGTTTAACCCCAGGACTAATCCACGAGCAGTTCTTC,CASSLTPGLIHEQFF
NA,NA,TRBJ2-1,TRBV14,13,TGTGCCAGCAGCCGTCTAGCAATAGATGAGCAGTTCTTC,CASSRLAIDEQFF
NA,TRBD2,TRBJ2-6,TRBV25-1,17,TGTGCCAGCATGCAGTCTGGCGGGAGGGCTGGGGCCAACGTCCTGACTTTC,CASMQSGGRAGANVLTF
NA,NA,TRBJ1-2,TRBV20-1,15,TGCAGTGCTAGAGATCGGGCGACGGCTAACTATGGCTACACCTTC,CSARDRATANYGYTF
once,NA,TRBJ2-2,TRBV2,13,TGTGCCAGCGAGTTCCCGAACACCGGGGAGCTGTTTTTT,CASEFPNTGELFF
NA,NA,TRBJ2-1,TRBV5-1,15,TGCGCCAGCAGCCGTGGCGCCCGCTCCTACAATGAGCAGTTCTTC,CASSRGARSYNEQFF
NA,TRBD1,TRBJ1-5,TRBV6-5,13,TGTGCCAGCAGACAGGGGGACGGTCAGCCCCAGCATTTT,CASRQGDGQPQHF
NA,TRBD2,TRBJ2-3,TRBV7-3,15,TGTGCCAGCAGCTCCCAAGCGGGAGGGGCAGATACGCAGTATTTT,CASSSQAGGADTQYF
NA,TRBD1,TRBJ2-3,TRBV20-1,14,TGCAGTGCTGGCAAGGACAGGGGTGCAGATACGCAGTATTTT,CSAGKDRGADTQYF
NA,NA,TRBJ1-6,TRBV18,13,TGTGCCAGCTCATCTGATCTAAATTCACCCCTCCACTTT,CASSSDLNSPLHF
NA,NA,TRBJ2-7,TRBV30,12,TGTGCCTGGAGTGTACGGCGGTACGAGCAGTACTTC,CAWSVRRYEQYF
NA,NA,TRBJ2-5,TRBV28,13,TGTGCCAGCAGGCGGCGGGGCGCAGAGACCCAGTACTTC,CASRRRGAETQYF
NA,NA,TRBJ2-2,TRBV6-1,13,TGTGCCAGCACCCCAGGGACGGTCGGGGAGCTGTTTTTT,CASTPGTVGELFF
NA,NA,TRBJ2-5,TRBV7-2,15,TGTGCCAGCAGCTTCCGGGATGGGAATCAAGAGACCCAGTACTTC,CASSFRDGNQETQYF
once,NA,TRBJ2-2,TRBV7-2,15,TGTGCCAGCAGCCGGCTTGGCTGGGGGACCGGGGAGCTGTTTTTT,CASSRLGWGTGELFF
NA,NA,TRBJ2-3,TRBV25-1,13,TGTGCCAGCAGGCTGGGGAGCACAGATACGCAGTATTTT,CASRLGSTDTQYF
NA,TRBD1,TRBJ1-4,TRBV7-2,15,TGTGCCAGCAGCTTAGACGGGGGACAGGGTTATAAACTGTTTTTT,CASSLDGGQGYKLFF
NA,TRBD1,TRBJ2-2,TRBV27,14,TGTGCCAGCAAGGGGGCGCAGGACACCGGGGAGCTGTTTTTT,CASKGAQDTGELFF
NA,TRBD2,TRBJ2-3,TRBV30,15,TGTGCCAGTAAATGGCCTAGCGGGAGATCAGATACGCAGTATTTT,CASKWPSGRSDTQYF
NA,NA,TRBJ2-7,TRBV7-9,15,TGTGCCAGCAGCTTAGGGCAGGCCTTCTCCTACGAGCAGTACTTC,CASSLGQAFSYEQYF
NA,TRBD1,TRBJ1-1,TRBV2,15,TGTGCCAGCACCACTTCCGGGACAGGGGGCTCTGAAGCTTTCTTT,CASTTSGTGGSEAFF
NA,TRBD1,TRBJ2-5,TRBV7-9,11,TGTGCCAGCAGCTTACGACAGGGACAGTACTTC,CASSLRQGQYF
NA,TRBD2,TRBJ2-1,TRBV7-2,17,TGTGCCAGCAGCTTGGGTTCGACGGGAGGGTTCCACAATGAGCAGTTCTTC,CASSLGSTGGFHNEQFF
NA,NA,TRBJ1-4,TRBV3-1,16,TGTGCCAGCAGCCCGGGACACCTTGCAACTAATGAAAAACTGTTTTTT,CASSPGHLATNEKLFF
NA,NA,TRBJ2-3,TRBV6-4,13,TGTGCCAGCAGTGCGACTAGGGATTCAACGCAGTATTTT,CASSATRDSTQYF
NA,TRBD1,TRBJ2-7,TRBV20-1,14,TGCAGTGCTTCTAGAGACAGGGGTGCCGACGAGCAGTACTTC,CSASRDRGADEQYF
NA,NA,TRBJ1-5,TRBV7-2,14,TGTGCCAGCAGCTCCCGGGACCTAAATCAGCCCCAGCATTTT,CASSSRDLNQPQHF
NA,NA,TRBJ1-1,TRBV5-1,14,TGCGCCAGCAGTGGGGACTCCCTGAACACTGAAGCTTTCTTT,CASSGDSLNTEAFF
once,NA,TRBJ2-1,TRBV12-3/TRBV12-4,15,TGTGCCAGCAGTCATCACCGGGACGGTGACAATGAGCAGTTCTTC,CASSHHRDGDNEQFF
once,NA,TRBJ2-4,TRBV4-2,16,TGTGCCAGCAGCCCACGGGCGGAACTAGCCAAAAACATTCAGTACTTC,CASSPRAELAKNIQYF
NA,NA,TRBJ1-4,TRBV20-1,16,TGCAGTGCCACCTTCGATCCCTCACGAATAGGTGAAAAACTGTTTTTT,CSATFDPSRIGEKLFF
NA,TRBD2,TRBJ2-7,TRBV9,15,TGTGCCAGCAGCGTAGGGGCTAGCGGGAGATACGAGCAGTACTTC,CASSVGASGRYEQYF
NA,TRBD2,TRBJ2-5,TRBV7-8,16,TGTGCCAGCAGACCGACCAGACGGGGGGGCCAAGAGACCCAGTACTTC,CASRPTRRGGQETQYF
NA,NA,TRBJ2-7,TRBV7-2,12,TGTGCCAGCAGCTTGTCAGGAGGCGAGCAGTACTTC,CASSLSGGEQYF
NA,TRBD2,TRBJ2-1,TRBV7-2,19,TGTGCCAGCAGCCTTGGGACTAGCGGGAGGCCTAGCTCCTACAATGAGCAGTTCTTC,CASSLGTSGRPSSYNEQFF
once,NA,TRBJ1-3,TRBV6-6,12,TGTGCCAGCATGGCTGGGGGAAACACCATATATTTT,CASMAGGNTIYF
NA,NA,TRBJ2-1,TRBV11-2,15,TGTGCCAGCAGCCCCCCCCCTATTGCTCTCGGTGAGCAGTTCTTC,CASSPPPIALGEQFF
NA,TRBD2,TRBJ2-7,TRBV5-1,18,TGCGCCAGCAGCTTGGTGGGACTAGCGGGAGTGGGGGCCTACGAGCAGTACTTC,CASSLVGLAGVGAYEQYF
NA,NA,TRBJ2-3,TRBV11-1,12,TGTGCCAGCAGCTTAGTCCCAGATACGCAGTATTTT,CASSLVPDTQYF
NA,TRBD1,TRBJ1-2,TRBV27,13,TGTGCCAGCAGCCGGCAGGGGGACTATGGCTACACCTTC,CASSRQGDYGYTF
NA,TRBD2,TRBJ2-5,TRBV7-2,13,TGTGCATCTTCGGGGGGACCCCAAGAGACCCAGTACTTC,CASSGGPQETQYF
NA,NA,TRBJ1-1,TRBV4-3,15,TGCGCCAGCAGCCAAAGTGGTCGTGGGTACACTGAAGCTTTCTTT,CASSQSGRGYTEAFF
NA,NA,TRBJ2-1,TRBV20-1,14,TGCAGTGCTAGCGAAGGGCGCCGCTTGAATGAGCAGTTCTTC,CSASEGRRLNEQFF
NA,TRBD1,TRBJ2-1,TRBV9,15,TGTGCCAGCAGCCGGACAGGAAACTCCTACAATGAGCAGTTCTTC,CASSRTGNSYNEQFF
NA,TRBD1,TRBJ2-5,TRBV2,13,TGTGCCAGCAGCCCAGGGGGCTGGGAGACCCAGTACTTC,CASSPGGWETQYF
NA,NA,TRBJ1-2,TRBV25-1,15,TGTGCCAGCAGAGGAGGTTCAGCGTGGATCTATGGCTACACCTTC,CASRGGSAWIYGYTF